This T cell receptor beta chain was captured in a study of control samples from healthy donors and cancer patients. Germline V gene sequence: CDR1 SGHTA, CDR2 FQGNSA. Losses at the gene ends were 0 bases for V and 5 bases for J; bases not matched to a gene: 4. CDR3 length equals 16 residues. Using immunoSEQ multiplex PCR, the repertoire was profiled, and TCRdb retains in-frame clones only, with some absent. This sample has under 150,000 clones, with around 87% found just once. The gene calls are TRBV7-2 and TRBJ2-5, with 12 bases lining up with TRBD2. Sequenced: blood. The clonotype comes from a middle-aged man in good health. CDR3 DNA: TGTGCCAGCAGCTTAGCCCTAGCGGGGGGGCTCGAGACCCAGTACTTC. Its translation: CASSLALAGGLETQYF. The full variable domain, in which reference TRBV7-2 and TRBJ2-5 provide the parts outside the CDR3, is GAGVSQSPSNKVTEKGKDVELRCDPISGHTALYWYRQSLGQGLEFLIYFQGNSAPDKSGLPSDRFSAERTGGSVSTLTIQRTQQEDSAVYLCASSLALAGGLETQYFGPGTRLLVL.